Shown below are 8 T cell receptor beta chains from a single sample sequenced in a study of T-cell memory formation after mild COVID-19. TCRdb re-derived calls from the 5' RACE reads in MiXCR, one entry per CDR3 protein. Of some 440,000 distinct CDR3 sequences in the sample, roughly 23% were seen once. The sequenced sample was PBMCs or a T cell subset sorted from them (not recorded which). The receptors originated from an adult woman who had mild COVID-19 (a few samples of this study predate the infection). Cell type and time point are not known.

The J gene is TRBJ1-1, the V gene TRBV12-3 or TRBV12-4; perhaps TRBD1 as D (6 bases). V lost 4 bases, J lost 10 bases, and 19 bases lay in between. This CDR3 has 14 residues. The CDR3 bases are TGTGCCAGCAGTTACTCAGGGGCAAGCCCTGGAGCTTTCTTT. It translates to CASSYSGASPGAFF.

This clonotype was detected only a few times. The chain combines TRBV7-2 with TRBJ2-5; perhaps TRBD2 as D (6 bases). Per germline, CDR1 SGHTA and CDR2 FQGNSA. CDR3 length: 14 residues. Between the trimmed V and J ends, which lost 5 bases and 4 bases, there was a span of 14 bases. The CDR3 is CASSRTPGVETQYF. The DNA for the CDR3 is TGTGCCAGCAGCCGGACACCGGGGGTAGAGACCCAGTACTTC.

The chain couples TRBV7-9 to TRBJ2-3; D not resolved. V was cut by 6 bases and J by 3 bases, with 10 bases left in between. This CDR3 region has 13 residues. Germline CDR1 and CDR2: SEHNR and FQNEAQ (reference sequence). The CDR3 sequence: CASRPTTTDTQYF. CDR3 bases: TGTGCCAGCAGACCCACAACTACAGATACGCAGTATTTT.

In DNA form, the CDR3 reads TGTGCCACCGGAGACAGTTCTATTGGCTACACCTTC. It translates to CATGDSSIGYTF. The J gene is TRBJ1-2, the V gene TRBV24-1; D is perhaps TRBD1 (5 bases). V gave up 9 bases and J gave up 7 bases, with 14 bases separating them. The CDR3 is 12 amino acids. Germline V gene sequence: CDR1 KGHDR, CDR2 SFDVKD.

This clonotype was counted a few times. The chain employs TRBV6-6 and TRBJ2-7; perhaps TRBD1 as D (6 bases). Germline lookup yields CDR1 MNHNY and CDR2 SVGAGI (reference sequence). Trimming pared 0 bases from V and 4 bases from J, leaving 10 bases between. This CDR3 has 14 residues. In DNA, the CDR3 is TGTGCCAGCAGTTACTCGTTGGGGGCTTACGAGCAGTACTTC. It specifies CASSYSLGAYEQYF.

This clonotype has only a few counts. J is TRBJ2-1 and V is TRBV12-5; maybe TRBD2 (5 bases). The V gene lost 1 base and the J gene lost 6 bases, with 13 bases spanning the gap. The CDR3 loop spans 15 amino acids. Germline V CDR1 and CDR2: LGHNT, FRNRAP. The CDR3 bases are TGTGCTAGTGGTTTGGGAATAGCGTCTGCCAATGAGCAGTTCTTC. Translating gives CASGLGIASANEQFF.

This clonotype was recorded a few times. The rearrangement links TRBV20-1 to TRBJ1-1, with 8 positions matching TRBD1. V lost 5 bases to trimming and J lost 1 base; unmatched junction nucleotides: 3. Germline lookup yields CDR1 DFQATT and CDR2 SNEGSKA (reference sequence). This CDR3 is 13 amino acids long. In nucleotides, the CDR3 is TGCAGTGCTCACAGGGGGGGGAACACTGAAGCTTTCTTT. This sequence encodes CSAHRGGNTEAFF.

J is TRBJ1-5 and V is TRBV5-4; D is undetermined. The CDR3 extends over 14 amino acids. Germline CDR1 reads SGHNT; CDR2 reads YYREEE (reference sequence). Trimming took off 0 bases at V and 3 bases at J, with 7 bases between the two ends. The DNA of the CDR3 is TGTGCCAGCAGCTTGGTCAGACTCAATCAGCCCCAGCATTTT. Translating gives CASSLVRLNQPQHF.